One sample yielded the 9 T cell receptor beta chains listed below, sequenced in a study of shared clonotypes between healthy human individuals. Libraries were prepared by immunoSEQ multiplex PCR; TCRdb keeps only in-frame clonotypes and omits some of them. Found here are roughly 1,500,000 clones, 95% to 99% of them singletons; the top ten hold approximately 0.45%. The sample comprised naive CD4+ T cells sorted from blood. The sample's subset: CD45RA+ positively selected. All receptors derive from a man aged 25 to 40 in good health.

The J gene is TRBJ1-2, the V gene TRBV19; unclear D gene. Trimming cost V 1 base and J 2 bases, with 11 bases left between them. The germline V gene has CDR1 LNHDA and CDR2 SQIVND (reference sequence). This CDR3 is 15 amino acids long. CDR3 sequence: CASSIGRIGNYGYTF. In nucleotides, the CDR3 is TGTGCCAGTAGTATAGGCCGAATTGGGAACTATGGCTACACCTTC.

This clone appeared a single time. This same CDR3 is encoded by further DNA sequences in the sample. CDR3 region: CASSATGDSYNEQFF. In DNA, the CDR3 is TGTGCCAGCAGCGCGACAGGAGACTCCTACAATGAGCAGTTCTTC. This chain links TRBV9 with TRBJ2-1; D might be TRBD1 (6 bases). The CDR3 has 15 residues. CDR1 SGDLS and CDR2 YYNGEE come from the germline V gene. V lost 3 bases and J lost 0, with 10 bases in between. The complete variable domain, with remaining parts taken from reference TRBV9 and TRBJ2-1, reads DSGVTQTPKHLITATGQRVTLRCSPRSGDLSVYWYQQSLDQGLQFLIQYYNGEERAKGNILERFSAQQFPDLHSELNLSSLELGDSALYFCASSATGDSYNEQFFGPGTRLTVL.

The chain recombines TRBV18 with TRBJ2-5; 9 bases are shared with TRBD1. CDR1 is KGHSH, CDR2 LQKENI, per germline. There are 16 residues in the CDR3. J was trimmed by 4 bases and V by 6 bases; bases with no gene match: 12. CDR3 DNA sequence: TGTGCCAGCTCGCAGACCCGGGACAGGGTATCAGAGACCCAGTACTTC. Translating gives CASSQTRDRVSETQYF.

About this clone itself: Within the sample, other DNA sequences also encode this same CDR3. The gene calls are TRBV6-5 and TRBJ1-5, with D hard to call. The CDR3 extends over 13 amino acids. Trimming left V 2 bases short and J 4 bases short, with 6 bases between. Germline V CDR1 and CDR2: MNHEY, SVGAGI. The CDR3 sequence is CASSYQYNQPQHF. CDR3 in DNA: TGTGCCAGCAGTTACCAATATAATCAGCCCCAGCATTTT.

The chain joins TRBV4-2 to TRBJ2-1; D may be TRBD2 (6 bases). V was pared by 2 bases and J by 4 bases, with 15 bases between. In germline, CDR1 is LGHNA, CDR2 YNFKEQ. The CDR3 spans 16 residues. CDR3: CASSQQPEGRYNEQFF. The DNA of the CDR3 is TGTGCCAGCAGCCAACAGCCGGAGGGGAGGTACAATGAGCAGTTCTTC.

This chain joins TRBV4-3 and TRBJ2-2; D may be TRBD1 or TRBD2 (6 bases each). V lost 2 bases and J 0 bases, leaving 19 bases between the germline ends. Per the germline V gene, CDR1 is LGHNA and CDR2 is YSLEER. The CDR3 contains 19 residues. CDR3 sequence: CASSQNLASGAANTGELFF. DNA for the CDR3: TGCGCCAGCAGCCAAAACCTAGCATCGGGGGCTGCGAACACCGGGGAGCTGTTTTTT.

About this clone itself: The sample carries other DNA sequences with the same CDR3. This chain links TRBV5-5 with TRBJ1-1; D might be TRBD1 (6 bases). CDR1 SGHKS and CDR2 YYEKEE come from the germline V gene (reference sequence). This CDR3 contains 12 residues. Trimming cost V 4 bases and J 3 bases, with 7 bases left between them. The CDR3 nucleotides are TGTGCCAGCAGCAGGACAGACACTGAAGCTTTCTTT. This gives the protein CASSRTDTEAFF.

This clone appeared once. The chain is built from TRBV5-4 and TRBJ2-1; D unclear. The V and J ends lost 3 bases and 0 bases respectively, with 10 bases between them. CDR1 and CDR2 from the germline V gene are SGHNT and YYREEE (reference sequence). This CDR3 contains 15 residues. The CDR3 DNA sequence: TGTGCCAGCAGCTCGGACGGTAGCTCCTACAATGAGCAGTTCTTC. Translation: CASSSDGSSYNEQFF.

The chain employs TRBV5-4 and TRBJ2-5, with 10 nucleotides matching TRBD1. This CDR3 is 14 amino acids long. The J segment lost 5 bases and the V segment lost 6 bases, leaving 7 bases of the junction unmatched. The germline CDR1 and CDR2 sequences are SGHNT and YYREEE (reference sequence). CDR3 sequence reads: CASNQPGQGETQYF. Written as DNA, the CDR3 is TGTGCCAGCAATCAACCGGGACAGGGGGAGACCCAGTACTTC.